Listed below are T cell receptor beta chains from one sample, sequenced in a study of response to subunit inactivated influenza vaccine. TCRdb fed the RT-PCR reads into MiXCR, producing one record per CDR3 protein. Among roughly 760,000 distinct CDR3 sequences listed, less than 25% were seen once. The source material was PBMCs from blood, sampled about 5 days after vaccination. All receptors come from a man aged 50 to 60 who received an inactivated influenza vaccine. Each CDR3 is given with its conserved first and last residue. A D gene is named only where the DNA matches it firmly. Not every row has a clone size; where given, it reads once, few, many or a size class.

TRBJ2-7	NA	TRBD1	TRBV10-3	CAISYGTGGQSQYF	TGTGCCATCAGTTACGGGACAGGGGGTCAGTCGCAGTACTTC
TRBJ2-1	NA	TRBD2	TRBV10-3	CAISQTSGGDSFF	TGTGCCATCAGCCAGACTAGCGGGGGGGATTCGTTCTTC
TRBJ2-5	NA	NA	TRBV29-1	CSGSPGLGETQYF	TGCAGCGGGTCCCCTGGACTGGGGGAGACCCAGTACTTC
TRBJ2-3	many	NA	TRBV12-3/TRBV12-4	CASSIAQGTQYF	TGTGCCAGCAGTATAGCCCAAGGCACGCAGTATTTT
TRBJ1-2	few	NA	TRBV7-9	CASSLDGTGTFYGYTF	TGTGCCAGCAGCTTAGATGGAACAGGGACATTCTATGGCTACACCTTC
TRBJ1-1	few	NA	TRBV6-2/TRBV6-3	CASSYHPDTEAFF	TGTGCCAGCAGTTACCACCCGGATACTGAAGCTTTCTTT
TRBJ2-3	NA	TRBD1	TRBV11-2	CASSLGRTGAGTDTQYF	TGTGCCAGCAGCTTAGGTCGGACAGGGGCAGGCACAGATACGCAGTATTTT
TRBJ1-6	many	NA	TRBV7-2	CASSFDRQNNSPLHF	TGTGCCAGCAGCTTTGACAGACAGAATAATTCACCCCTCCACTTT
TRBJ1-2	NA	TRBD1	TRBV20-1	CSAPGQGNNGYTF	TGCAGTGCCCCGGGACAGGGGAACAATGGCTACACCTTC
TRBJ2-3	NA	TRBD1	TRBV7-9	CASSLWTGGSTDTQYF	TGTGCCAGCAGCTTATGGACAGGGGGCAGCACAGATACGCAGTATTTT
TRBJ2-5	NA	TRBD2	TRBV7-8	CASSAHVAGSQETQYF	TGTGCCAGCAGCGCCCACGTAGCGGGAAGCCAAGAGACCCAGTACTTC
TRBJ2-3	NA	NA	TRBV10-3	CAISVARTDTQYF	TGTGCCATCAGTGTTGCTAGAACAGATACGCAGTATTTT
TRBJ2-1	NA	TRBD2	TRBV24-1	CATSDLETSGRSEQFF	TGTGCCACCAGTGATTTGGAGACTAGCGGGAGGAGTGAGCAGTTCTTC
TRBJ2-1	NA	TRBD2	TRBV29-1	CSVETSGRAGSYNEQFF	TGCAGCGTTGAAACTAGCGGGAGGGCCGGGTCCTACAATGAGCAGTTCTTC
TRBJ2-2	NA	TRBD1	TRBV6-1	CASSARQGNTGELFF	TGTGCCAGCAGTGCCCGACAGGGGAACACCGGGGAGCTGTTTTTT
TRBJ1-1	NA	NA	TRBV21-1	CASNKRHGQSRPNTEAFF	TGTGCCAGCAACAAACGCCACGGACAGTCCCGCCCGAACACTGAAGCTTTCTTT
TRBJ1-2	few	NA	TRBV9	CASSVDGGGVYGYTF	TGTGCCAGCAGCGTAGATGGCGGGGGAGTCTATGGCTACACCTTC
TRBJ1-4	few	NA	TRBV4-3	CASSQDLPITINEKLFF	TGCGCCAGCAGCCAAGATCTTCCCATTACCATCAATGAAAAACTGTTTTTT
TRBJ2-7	NA	NA	TRBV20-1	CSASERVASYEQYF	TGCAGTGCTAGTGAGCGGGTTGCCTCCTACGAGCAGTACTTC
TRBJ2-3	NA	NA	TRBV6-2/TRBV6-3	CASKRAVNTDTQYF	TGTGCCAGCAAAAGGGCCGTCAACACAGATACGCAGTATTTT
TRBJ2-1	NA	NA	TRBV6-2/TRBV6-3	CASSYSTFMVNEQFF	TGTGCCAGCAGTTACTCTACCTTCATGGTAAATGAGCAGTTCTTC
TRBJ2-1	NA	TRBD2	TRBV29-1	CSALTSGGARSGEQFF	TGCAGCGCTCTGACTAGCGGGGGGGCCAGGTCCGGTGAGCAGTTCTTC
TRBJ2-1	few	TRBD1	TRBV6-5	CASSYFGTGGGRNEQFF	TGTGCCAGCAGTTATTTTGGGACAGGTGGGGGTAGAAATGAGCAGTTCTTC
TRBJ1-5	NA	NA	TRBV5-1	CASSLGGGNRDTDQPQHF	TGCGCCAGCAGCTTGGGGGGTGGCAACAGGGATACGGATCAGCCCCAGCATTTT
TRBJ1-5	NA	NA	TRBV4-3	CASSQDWEGNQPQHF	TGCGCCAGCAGCCAAGATTGGGAAGGAAATCAGCCCCAGCATTTT
TRBJ2-1	NA	NA	TRBV27	CASSLQGVWNEQFF	TGTGCCAGCAGTTTACAGGGTGTATGGAATGAGCAGTTCTTC
TRBJ2-1	NA	NA	TRBV20-1	CSARRDGTVEQFF	TGCAGTGCTAGACGGGACGGGACGGTTGAGCAGTTCTTC